The clone carrying this T cell receptor (beta chain) was picked up a small number of times. Antigen: not known. Germline loops: CDR1 DFQATT, CDR2 SNEGSKA (reference sequence). The CDR3 consists of 15 residues. Trimming shortened V by 7 bases and J by 0 bases, and 18 bases separated the two germline ends. These data originate in a study of naive and memory T cell subsets. General study points: Possibly reflecting memory cells re-expressing CD45RA, a few larger clonotypes occurred in naive repertoires, especially CD8.

The beta constant-region primer was an equimolar mix of two oligonucleotides covering TRBC1 and TRBC2. The ligated cDNA underwent four PCR rounds using SP2 and nested alpha and beta constant-region primers. TCRdb re-called the UMI-ligation and nested PCR reads through MiXCR, storing one row per CDR3 protein. The data contain around 93,000 distinct CDR3 sequences, approximately 10% of them singletons. J is TRBJ1-1 and V is TRBV20-1; D is ambiguous. The receptor comes from a human donor in good health. Sequencing used naive CD4+ T cells from blood. The CDR3 DNA reads TGCAGTGGTATAGAAGGGCAGATCATGAACACTGAAGCTTTCTTT. Translated, it gives CSGIEGQIMNTEAFF.